This T cell receptor (beta chain) was found in a study of identical twins' blood T cells. Broader study findings: Mainly, cloneset size products determined shared clonotypes, twins included. Top TCRbeta clonotypes were shared more with twin than unrelated donors.

A previously described protocol, modified, built RNA-based TCR cDNA libraries. One entry per CDR3 protein results from TCRdb running MiXCR on the 5' RACE reads. This table holds 300,000 to 450,000 distinct CDR3 sequences, over 25% found once. On this clonotype: Its target is unknown.

The germline V gene has CDR1 PRHDT and CDR2 FYEKMQ (reference sequence). V dropped 5 bases and J dropped 4; count of bases not matched to a gene: 12. This CDR3 contains 17 residues. V and J are TRBV13 and TRBJ2-3, with 10 bases lining up with TRBD2. The source material was PBMCs. The receptor's source is a woman aged 18-49 years in good health. For the CDR3, the DNA is TGTGCCAGCAGCGCAGGGGGGGGACTAGCGAAGGCAGATACGCAGTATTTT. Its protein product is CASSAGGGLAKADTQYF.